This T cell receptor (beta chain) is drawn from a study of T cell responses to AZD1222 COVID-19 vaccine. CDR1 is MNHEY and CDR2 is SMNVEV in the germline V gene (reference sequence). The CDR3 loop spans 18 amino acids. V lost 0 bases to trimming and J lost 0 bases, with 12 bases between them. Sequenced by immunoSEQ multiplex PCR; TCRdb stores in-frame clones only, minus some. The sample yields 200,000 or so clones, approximately 94% seen once. Here the sequenced sample was peripheral blood, taken on day 0 of AZD1222 vaccination. This sequence originates from an adult in good health. This rearrangement joins TRBV27 to TRBJ1-6; perhaps TRBD1 as D (5 bases). This CDR3 reads CASSLSGGGSSYNSPLHF. The DNA for the CDR3 is TGTGCCAGCAGTTTATCGGGCGGGGGGAGCTCCTATAATTCACCCCTCCACTTT.